Below are 27 T cell receptor beta chains sequenced from a single sample in a study of shared clonotypes between healthy human individuals. Produced via immunoSEQ multiplex PCR; TCRdb's table is partial and in-frame only. Of about 96,000 clones detected, approximately 63% appear once; the ten largest clones hold roughly 49%. The sequencing input was memory CD8+ T cells sorted from blood. Subset here: CD45RO+ cells pooled with CCR7-negative TemRA cells. Receptor source: a young man in good health.

The chain recombines TRBV2 with TRBJ2-5; 7 nucleotides line up with TRBD2. Germline V gene data show CDR1 as SNHLY and CDR2 as FYNNEI. Trimming took 4 bases from V and 13 from J; bases not matched to a gene: 21. The CDR3 is 16 amino acids. CDR3 coding DNA: TGTGCCAGCAGTGCTAGGACCCTAGGTGGGCGGGAGATCAGGTACTTC. Its translation is CASSARTLGGREIRYF.

This chain connects TRBV29-1 to TRBJ1-4, with a possible D match to TRBD1 (5 bases). Trimming pared 2 bases from V and 4 bases from J, leaving 8 bases between. The germline gives CDR1 SQVTM, CDR2 ANQGSEA. The CDR3 sequence is 13 residues long. CDR3: CSVERQGNEKLFF. The CDR3 nucleotides are TGCAGCGTTGAACGGCAGGGTAATGAAAAACTGTTTTTT.

There are many counts of this clone. The gene calls are TRBV2 and TRBJ1-5; D unresolved. The germline gives CDR1 SNHLY, CDR2 FYNNEI. Trimming shortened V by 2 bases and J by 0 bases, and 8 bases separated the two germline ends. This CDR3 is built from 15 residues. The CDR3 here is CASSETRSSNQPQHF. The CDR3 region has the DNA TGTGCCAGCAGTGAAACCAGGAGTAGCAATCAGCCCCAGCATTTT.

The chain couples TRBV10-1 to TRBJ2-1; the match to TRBD2 covers 13 bases. The germline V gene encodes CDR1 WNHNN and CDR2 SYGVQD (reference sequence). This CDR3 is built from 17 residues. Trimming cost V 3 bases and J 4 bases; bases outside gene matches: 6. DNA of the CDR3: TGCGCCAGCAGTGAAGGACCGGGACTAGCGGGATACAATGAGCAGTTCTTC. Amino acid sequence: CASSEGPGLAGYNEQFF.

J is TRBJ2-1 and V is TRBV2; TRBD2 is a possible D gene (7 bases). This CDR3 is 16 amino acids long. Trimming left V 0 bases short and J 12 bases short, with 21 bases between. Germline loops: CDR1 SNHLY, CDR2 FYNNEI. The CDR3 here is CASSEAVQGHGRRQFF. CDR3 DNA: TGTGCCAGCAGTGAAGCGGTACAGGGACACGGGAGGAGGCAGTTCTTC.

The J gene is TRBJ1-4, the V gene TRBV5-8; TRBD1 agrees at 11 bases. The CDR3 runs to 16 residues. Trimming took 4 bases from V and 7 from J; bases not matched to a gene: 9. From germline, CDR1 is SGHTS and CDR2 YDEGEE. For the CDR3, the DNA is TGTGCCAGCAGCACGGGACAGGGGGTATTAGGTGAAAAACTGTTTTTT. This codes for CASSTGQGVLGEKLFF.

The J gene is TRBJ2-5, the V gene TRBV2; TRBD2 matches at 9 bases. The J segment lost 9 bases and the V segment lost 5 bases, leaving 7 bases of the junction unmatched. The CDR3 extends over 13 amino acids. The germline CDR1 and CDR2 sequences are SNHLY and FYNNEI. Here the CDR3 reads CASSLSSGIAQYF. The CDR3 bases are TGTGCCAGCAGTCTTTCTAGCGGGATTGCCCAGTACTTC. The entire variable domain, with the rest obtained from reference TRBV2 and TRBJ2-5, is as follows: EPEVTQTPSHQVTQMGQEVILRCVPISNHLYFYWYRQILGQKVEFLVSFYNNEISEKSEIFDDQFSVERPDGSNFTLKIRSTKLEDSAMYFCASSLSSGIAQYFGPGTRLLVL.

The rearrangement uses TRBV4-1 and TRBJ2-1; 11 positions match TRBD2. After removal of 0 bases from V and 4 bases from J, the junction contained 5 bases not matched to a gene. Germline CDR1 is MGHRA and CDR2 is YSYEKL. This CDR3 has 17 amino acids. The CDR3 is CASSQDLGTSGYNEQFF. In DNA form, the CDR3 reads TGCGCCAGCAGCCAAGATCTGGGGACTAGCGGATACAATGAGCAGTTCTTC.

The chain uses TRBV4-3 and TRBJ2-3; 9 bases are a match to TRBD2. The CDR3 runs to 14 residues. Germline V gene sequence: CDR1 LGHNA, CDR2 YSLEER. V gave up 1 base and J gave up 4 bases; unmatched junction bases: 0. The DNA for the CDR3 is TGCGCCAGCAGCCAAGGACTAGCGGCAGATACGCAGTATTTT. Translating gives CASSQGLAADTQYF.

This sequence joins TRBV19 and TRBJ1-1; tentative D call: TRBD1 (6 bases). Germline CDR1 is LNHDA and CDR2 is SQIVND (reference sequence). The CDR3 has 15 amino acids. The V and J ends lost 3 bases and 0 bases respectively, with 11 bases between them. CDR3 sequence: CASSMFSGVNTEAFF. The DNA for the CDR3 is TGTGCCAGTAGTATGTTTTCAGGGGTGAACACTGAAGCTTTCTTT.

This clone was recorded many times. The CDR3, as DNA: TGTGCCAGCACGGCGGGACCTAACACCGGGGAGCTGTTTTTT. The encoded protein is CASTAGPNTGELFF. The chain has TRBV27 and TRBJ2-2; tentative D call: TRBD2 (6 bases). V lost 7 bases, J lost 2 bases, and 11 bases lay in between. The CDR3 contains 14 residues. Germline assignment: CDR1 MNHEY and CDR2 SMNVEV (reference sequence).

V and J are TRBV5-6 and TRBJ2-1, with D perhaps matching TRBD1 (6 bases). CDR3 length: 14 amino acids. Germline-derived CDR1 and CDR2 are SGHDT and YYEEEE. The V end lost 2 bases, the J end lost 1 base, and 7 bases lay between the germline ends. This chain's CDR3 is CASSFRGSYNEQFF. As DNA, the CDR3 is TGTGCCAGCAGCTTTAGGGGGTCCTACAATGAGCAGTTCTTC.

This chain uses TRBV13 with TRBJ2-3; 7 nucleotides agree with TRBD1. V lost 5 bases and J lost 2; bases outside the gene matches: 7. Germline V gene lookup returns CDR1 PRHDT and CDR2 FYEKMQ (reference sequence). The CDR3 sequence is 15 residues long. CDR3 in DNA: TGTGCCAGCAGCCCAAGACAGGGATTCACAGATACGCAGTATTTT. Its protein is CASSPRQGFTDTQYF.

The gene calls are TRBV19 and TRBJ1-4; D unclear. Trimming removed 7 bases at V and 8 bases at J, with 17 bases between. Germline-derived CDR1 and CDR2 are LNHDA and SQIVND (reference sequence). The CDR3 contains 14 residues. CDR3 region: CASKRRQDLEKLFF. For the CDR3, the DNA is TGTGCCAGTAAAAGAAGGCAGGACCTAGAAAAACTGTTTTTT.

This chain links TRBV5-1 with TRBJ2-7; D possibly corresponds to TRBD1 (5 bases). There are 15 residues in the CDR3. Trimming pared 0 bases from V and 5 bases from J, leaving 15 bases between. The germline V gene has CDR1 SGHRS and CDR2 YFSETQ. The CDR3 is CASSLGGQGNNEQYF. The DNA for the CDR3 is TGCGCCAGCAGCTTGGGAGGCCAGGGAAACAACGAGCAGTACTTC. The full variable domain, rest sourced from reference TRBV5-1 and TRBJ2-7, is KAGVTQTPRYLIKTRGQQVTLSCSPISGHRSVSWYQQTPGQGLQFLFEYFSETQRNKGNFPGRFSGRQFSNSRSEMNVSTLELGDSALYLCASSLGGQGNNEQYFGPGTRLTVT.

The chain is built from TRBV6-6 and TRBJ1-4, with D unresolved. V gave up 3 bases and J gave up 7 bases, with 9 bases separating them. Germline V CDR1 and CDR2: MNHNY, SVGAGI (reference sequence). The CDR3 loop spans 13 amino acids. CDR3 sequence (DNA): TGTGCCAGCAGTTATTATCAGAGTGAAAAACTGTTTTTT. It translates to CASSYYQSEKLFF.

CDR3: CASSAGLAYEQYF. CDR3 DNA sequence: TGTGCCAGCAGCGCGGGACTAGCCTACGAGCAGTACTTC. J is TRBJ2-7 and V is TRBV7-9, with TRBD2 matching 8 bases. This CDR3 comprises 13 residues. Germline assignment: CDR1 SEHNR and CDR2 FQNEAQ (reference sequence). The trim removed 5 bases at V and 2 bases at J, leaving 2 bases unmatched. The whole variable domain, remainder taken from reference TRBV7-9 and TRBJ2-7, is DTGVSQNPRHKITKRGQNVTFRCDPISEHNRLYWYRQTLGQGPEFLTYFQNEAQLEKSRLLSDRFSAERPKGSFSTLEIQRTEQGDSAMYLCASSAGLAYEQYFGPGTRLTVT.

This chain uses TRBV6-5 with TRBJ2-1, with D perhaps TRBD2 (5 bases). The V end lost 3 bases, the J end lost 7 bases, and 10 bases lay between the germline ends. CDR3 size: 13 residues. Germline V gives CDR1 MNHEY, CDR2 SVGAGI. CDR3 sequence (DNA): TGTGCCAGCAGTTATACGGGATATAATGAGCAGTTCTTC. Its translation is CASSYTGYNEQFF.

The CDR3 coding sequence is TGTGCCAGCAGTCTTCTGACAGGGGGCGTCTATGGCTACACCTTC. Translating it yields CASSLLTGGVYGYTF. The rearrangement joins TRBV6-1 to TRBJ1-2; 10 bases map to TRBD1. The V and J ends lost 5 bases and 4 bases, in that order; junction bases with no gene match: 7. CDR1 is MNHNS and CDR2 is SASEGT in the germline V gene. This CDR3 has 15 residues.

This clone was picked up a small number of times. The V and J genes are TRBV4-3 and TRBJ1-1; D perhaps matches TRBD1 (5 bases). Trimming pared 0 bases from V and 2 bases from J, leaving 13 bases between. The CDR3 length is 16 residues. From germline, CDR1 is LGHNA and CDR2 YSLEER. CDR3 amino acids: CASSQEPGRANTEAFF. The CDR3 nucleotides are TGCGCCAGCAGCCAAGAACCGGGACGGGCAAACACTGAAGCTTTCTTT.

This clone came up once. This rearrangement joins TRBV11-2 to TRBJ1-1; no clear D. This CDR3 region has 15 residues. Germline V lookup: CDR1 SGHAT, CDR2 FQNNGV. V was pared by 2 bases and J by 3 bases, with 13 bases between. In DNA form, the CDR3 reads TGTGCCAGCAGCTTATTCCGGGAGAAGGACACTGAAGCTTTCTTT. The encoded protein is CASSLFREKDTEAFF.

This clone came up many times. The chain joins TRBV2 to TRBJ2-1; D gene uncertain. This CDR3 region has 11 residues. Trimming left V 7 bases short and J 6 bases short, with 7 bases between. In germline, CDR1 is SNHLY, CDR2 FYNNEI. The CDR3 DNA reads TGTGCCAGCATGAGACTCAATGAGCAGTTCTTC. This translates into CASMRLNEQFF.

The table lists this clone with a count of one. This chain uses TRBV18 with TRBJ2-1, with 8 bases aligning to TRBD2. This CDR3 region has 17 residues. Per the germline V gene, CDR1 is KGHSH and CDR2 is LQKENI. After removal of 3 bases from V and 9 bases from J, the junction contained 16 bases not matched to a gene. CDR3 in DNA: TGTGCCAGCTCACCCGGCGACGGGGGGGGCCCACAATTTGAGCAGTTCTTC. This gives the protein CASSPGDGGGPQFEQFF. The whole variable domain, remainder taken from reference TRBV18 and TRBJ2-1, is NAGVMQNPRHLVRRRGQEARLRCSPMKGHSHVYWYRQLPEEGLKFMVYLQKENIIDESGMPKERFSAEFPKEGPSILRIQQVVRGDSAAYFCASSPGDGGGPQFEQFFGPGTRLTVL.

Concerning this clone itself: With only one base between it and a far larger clone, this is likely a read error. The chain recombines TRBV4-3 with TRBJ2-1; 7 bases line up with TRBD1. V trimming: 4 bases; J trimming: 5 bases; junction bases outside the gene matches: 5. The CDR3 is made up of 14 amino acids. CDR1 is LGHNA, CDR2 YSLEER, per germline. This CDR3 is CASSPDRDNNEQFF. CDR3 nucleotides: TGCGCCAGCAGCCCCGACAGGGATAACAATGAGCAGTTCTTC.

In regard to this clone: Other DNA sequences from this sample encode an identical CDR3 as well. The chain employs TRBV28 and TRBJ2-7; D might be TRBD1 (6 bases). The V and J ends lost 5 bases and 4 bases respectively, with 12 bases between them. The length of the CDR3 is 13 residues. Germline CDR1 and CDR2: MDHEN and SYDVKM. In DNA, the CDR3 is TGTGCCAGCAGTCCCGGGACATCTTACGAGCAGTACTTC. Amino acid sequence: CASSPGTSYEQYF.

The rearrangement joins TRBV7-9 to TRBJ2-7; TRBD1 might be the D (5 bases). Trimming removed 5 bases from V and 3 bases from J, with 14 bases in between. This CDR3 spans 14 amino acids. Germline V gene lookup returns CDR1 SEHNR and CDR2 FQNEAQ (reference sequence). CDR3: CASSQDKTRYEQYF. The CDR3 nucleotides are TGTGCCAGCAGCCAGGACAAAACCCGCTACGAGCAGTACTTC.

In its sample, this clone was seen many times. The chain links TRBV6-4 to TRBJ2-1, with a weak D call TRBD2 (7 bases). CDR1 MRHNA and CDR2 SNTAGT come from the germline V gene. CDR3 length equals 15 residues. V was cut by 4 bases and J by 4 bases, with 14 bases left in between. DNA of the CDR3: TGTGCCAGCAGTGTGAAGGGGGAGGGATACAATGAGCAGTTCTTC. Its protein is CASSVKGEGYNEQFF.